The clone carrying this T cell receptor beta chain was picked up a small number of times. This sample is part of a study of blood T cell repertoires in COVID-19. From germline, CDR1 is DFQATT and CDR2 SNEGSKA (reference sequence). V lost 3 bases to trimming and J lost 1 base, with 12 bases between them. The CDR3 is made up of 15 amino acids. Repertoires were generated with immunoSEQ multiplex PCR, while TCRdb's copy carries only in-frame clones and drops some. The table lists nearly 300,000 clones, about four fifths of them singletons. Sequencing input: peripheral blood. The TCR originated in a human donor with COVID-19, enrolled during active disease. The donor label of this sample is uncertain. V usage is TRBV20-1 and J usage is TRBJ2-2, with TRBD1 as a possible D gene (5 bases). CDR3 nucleotides: TGCAGTGCTAGTAATTTCGACAGGAACACCGGGGAGCTGTTTTTT. Protein product: CSASNFDRNTGELFF.